The rows below give T cell receptor beta chains drawn from one sample of a study of cytomegalovirus exposure and HLA in healthy donors. The method was immunoSEQ multiplex PCR; TCRdb's version includes in-frame clones alone and lacks a portion of them. This table has about 180,000 clones, 76% appearing once. What was sequenced was PBMCs. The receptors here all came from a young woman in good health and CMV-seropositive. The CDR3 runs from the conserved cysteine through the conserved F or W. D genes are given only for firm matches. Clone size is stated in some rows and not others, as once, few, many or a class when expanded.

>-|TRBV18|TRBJ2-1|-|18
CASSPGGSKTLLYNEQFF
TGTGCCAGCTCACCCGGGGGTAGCAAAACTCTCCTATACAATGAGCAGTTCTTC
>-|TRBV11-2|TRBJ1-2|-|14
CASSLVPEDYGYTF
TGTGCCAGCAGCTTAGTGCCAGAAGACTATGGCTACACCTTC
>-|TRBV4-3|TRBJ2-2|TRBD1|16
CASSQDLRQGGGELFF
TGCGCCAGCAGCCAAGATTTGAGACAGGGCGGCGGGGAGCTGTTTTTT
>-|TRBV5-3|TRBJ1-6|TRBD1|20
CARSLVGQGRIFSYNSPLHF
TGTGCCAGAAGCTTGGTCGGACAGGGGAGAATTTTCTCCTATAATTCACCCCTCCACTTT
>few|TRBV30|TRBJ2-3|TRBD1|12
CAQTTGGDTQYF
TGTGCCCAAACTACAGGGGGGGATACGCAGTATTTT
>-|TRBV6-5|TRBJ1-5|-|13
CASSGQSNQPQHF
TGTGCCAGCAGCGGACAGAGCAATCAGCCCCAGCATTTT
>-|TRBV11-2|TRBJ2-1|TRBD2|16
CASSHLRGGNHNEQFF
TGTGCCAGCAGTCACCTCCGCGGGGGGAACCACAATGAGCAGTTCTTC
>once|TRBV5-1|TRBJ2-2|TRBD1|15
CASSLGQGTTGELFF
TGCGCCAGCAGCCTCGGACAGGGAACCACCGGGGAGCTGTTTTTT
>-|TRBV7-2|TRBJ1-2|TRBD1|16
CASSLVQGVMAYGYTF
TGTGCCAGCAGCTTAGTTCAGGGGGTGATGGCCTATGGCTACACCTTC
>few|TRBV4-1|TRBJ1-5|-|12
CASSQGEQPQHF
TGCGCCAGCAGCCAAGGGGAGCAGCCCCAGCATTTT
>-|TRBV5-6|TRBJ2-1|-|17
CASSLRVGGASYNEQFF
TGTGCCAGCAGCTTGCGCGTGGGGGGGGCCTCCTACAATGAGCAGTTCTTC
>-|TRBV27|TRBJ2-7|-|16
CASSSPGHLGAYEQYF
TGTGCCAGCAGTTCACCGGGACACCTGGGGGCCTACGAGCAGTACTTC
>-|TRBV10-2|TRBJ2-2|-|15
CASSEGLANTGELFF
TGCGCCAGCAGTGAGGGTCTAGCGAACACCGGGGAGCTGTTTTTT
>-|TRBV9|TRBJ2-7|-|17
CASSAQPSDINSYEQYF
TGTGCCAGCAGCGCCCAACCCTCGGACATTAACTCCTACGAGCAGTACTTC
>-|TRBV5-1|TRBJ2-5|TRBD1|16
CASSLTDRGGGETQYF
TGCGCCAGCAGCTTGACGGACAGGGGTGGAGGGGAGACCCAGTACTTC
>-|TRBV28|TRBJ2-7|TRBD1|17
CASSFYQRDRVAYEQYF
TGTGCCAGCAGTTTTTACCAGCGGGACAGGGTGGCTTACGAGCAGTACTTC
>-|TRBV5-8|TRBJ2-3|TRBD2|17
CASSLGLAVPHTDTQYF
TGTGCCAGCAGCTTGGGACTAGCGGTCCCCCACACAGATACGCAGTATTTT
>few|TRBV7-2|TRBJ2-1|TRBD1|15
CASSPGTGGFYEQFF
TGTGCCAGCAGCCCCGGGACAGGGGGCTTCTATGAGCAGTTCTTC
>-|TRBV6-5|TRBJ2-7|-|15
CASSYSPRGLYEQYF
TGTGCCAGCAGTTACTCTCCGCGGGGGCTCTACGAGCAGTACTTC
>-|TRBV1|TRBJ2-7|-|15
CTSSQGTSGVYEQYF
TGCACCAGCAGCCAAGGGACTAGCGGGGTGTACGAGCAGTACTTC
>-|TRBV5-1|TRBJ1-2|-|13
CASSWDKGRGYTF
TGCGCCAGCAGCTGGGACAAGGGGCGAGGCTACACCTTC
>few|TRBV5-1|TRBJ2-3|TRBD2|16
CASSWDSGGSTDTQYF
TGCGCCAGCAGCTGGGACTCCGGGGGGTCAACAGATACGCAGTATTTT
>-|TRBV14|TRBJ2-7|-|11
CASSQAYEQYF
TGTGCCAGCAGCCAAGCTTACGAGCAGTACTTC
>-|TRBV10-1|TRBJ2-3|TRBD2|21
CASSETRRLAGESTSTDTQYF
TGCGCCAGCAGTGAGACGAGGCGACTAGCGGGGGAATCGACTAGCACAGATACGCAGTATTTT
>-|TRBV7-2|TRBJ2-5|-|12
CASHPGWGQPYF
TGTGCCAGCCACCCGGGGTGGGGGCAGCCGTACTTC
>-|TRBV7-2|TRBJ2-3|TRBD2|17
CASSLVIQAGGRDTQYF
TGTGCCAGCAGCTTAGTCATTCAAGCGGGGGGGCGGGATACGCAGTATTTT
>-|TRBV29-1|TRBJ2-1|TRBD2|16
CSVLAGGLTGENEQFF
TGCAGCGTCCTAGCGGGGGGGCTAACGGGGGAAAATGAGCAGTTCTTC
>-|TRBV28|TRBJ2-7|TRBD1|16
CASSLSPGQGGREQYF
TGTGCCAGCAGTTTATCTCCGGGACAGGGAGGGAGGGAGCAGTACTTC
>-|TRBV28|TRBJ1-5|TRBD1|13
CASSHRGRQPQHF
TGTGCCAGCAGCCACAGGGGACGTCAGCCCCAGCATTTT
>-|TRBV5-5|TRBJ1-3|TRBD1|16
CASSRWDSASGNTIYF
TGTGCCAGCAGCCGATGGGACAGCGCCTCTGGAAACACCATATATTTT
>-|TRBV19|TRBJ1-2|-|15
CASSQGTRPNYGYTF
TGTGCCAGTAGTCAAGGGACACGGCCTAACTATGGCTACACCTTC
>-|TRBV11-2|TRBJ1-4|TRBD1|14
CASSMGQGNEKLFF
TGTGCCAGCAGCATGGGACAGGGGAATGAAAAACTGTTTTTT
>-|TRBV9|TRBJ1-2|-|12
CASRGGEYGYTF
TGTGCCAGCAGGGGGGGAGAATATGGCTACACCTTC
>-|TRBV5-1|TRBJ2-6|-|16
CASSFQGGSGANVLTF
TGCGCCAGCAGCTTCCAGGGTGGCTCTGGGGCCAACGTCCTGACTTTC
>-|TRBV2|TRBJ2-7|-|14
CASSLTRRAYEQYF
TGTGCCAGCAGCCTAACCCGACGGGCCTACGAGCAGTACTTC
>-|TRBV11-2|TRBJ2-7|-|14
CASSLGSLSYEQYF
TGTGCCAGCAGCTTAGGTAGTCTGTCCTACGAGCAGTACTTC
>-|TRBV28|TRBJ1-2|-|15
CASSFPGMGRDGYTF
TGTGCCAGCAGTTTTCCGGGGATGGGAAGAGATGGCTACACCTTC